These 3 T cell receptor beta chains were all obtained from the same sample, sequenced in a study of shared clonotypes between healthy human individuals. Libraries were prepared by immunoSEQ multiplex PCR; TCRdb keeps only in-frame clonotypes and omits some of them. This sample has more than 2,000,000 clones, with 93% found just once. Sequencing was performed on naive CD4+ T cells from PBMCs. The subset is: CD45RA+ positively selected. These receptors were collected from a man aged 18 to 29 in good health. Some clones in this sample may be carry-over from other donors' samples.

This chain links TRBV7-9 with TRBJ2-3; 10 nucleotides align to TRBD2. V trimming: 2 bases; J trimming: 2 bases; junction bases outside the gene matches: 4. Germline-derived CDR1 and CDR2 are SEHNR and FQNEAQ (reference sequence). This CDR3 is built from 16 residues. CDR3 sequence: CASSLPSGRNTDTQYF. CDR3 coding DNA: TGTGCCAGCAGCTTACCTAGCGGGAGAAACACAGATACGCAGTATTTT.

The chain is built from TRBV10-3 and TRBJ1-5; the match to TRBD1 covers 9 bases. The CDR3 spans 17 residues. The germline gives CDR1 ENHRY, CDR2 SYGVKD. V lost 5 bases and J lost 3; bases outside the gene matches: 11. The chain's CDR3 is CAISPGQGAEVNQPQHF. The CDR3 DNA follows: TGTGCCATCAGTCCGGGACAGGGAGCCGAAGTCAATCAGCCCCAGCATTTT.

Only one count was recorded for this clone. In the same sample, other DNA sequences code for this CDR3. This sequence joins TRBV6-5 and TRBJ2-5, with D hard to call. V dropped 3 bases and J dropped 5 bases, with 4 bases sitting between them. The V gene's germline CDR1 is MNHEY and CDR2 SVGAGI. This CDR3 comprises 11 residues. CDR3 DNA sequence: TGTGCCAGCAGTTATTCCGAGACCCAGTACTTC. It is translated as CASSYSETQYF.